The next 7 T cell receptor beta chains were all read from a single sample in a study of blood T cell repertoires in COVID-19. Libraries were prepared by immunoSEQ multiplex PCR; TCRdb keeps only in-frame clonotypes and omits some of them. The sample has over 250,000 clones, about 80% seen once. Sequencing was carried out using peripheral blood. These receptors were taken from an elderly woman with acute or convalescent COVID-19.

Here the CDR3 DNA reads TGTGCCACCAGCAGAGATCTAACGGGGGTAGCTTTCTTT. Its protein product is CATSRDLTGVAFF. The V and J genes are TRBV15 and TRBJ1-1, with D perhaps TRBD1 (5 bases). Germline CDR1 LNHNV, CDR2 YYDKDF (reference sequence). The CDR3 covers 13 residues. Trimming took 0 bases from V and 10 from J, leaving 12 bases between them.

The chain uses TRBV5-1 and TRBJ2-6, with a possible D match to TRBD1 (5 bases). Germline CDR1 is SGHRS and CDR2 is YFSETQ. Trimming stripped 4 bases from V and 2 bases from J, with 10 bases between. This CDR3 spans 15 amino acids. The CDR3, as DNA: TGCGCCAGCAGCGCCAGGGCGACTGGGGCCAACGTCCTGACTTTC. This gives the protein CASSARATGANVLTF.

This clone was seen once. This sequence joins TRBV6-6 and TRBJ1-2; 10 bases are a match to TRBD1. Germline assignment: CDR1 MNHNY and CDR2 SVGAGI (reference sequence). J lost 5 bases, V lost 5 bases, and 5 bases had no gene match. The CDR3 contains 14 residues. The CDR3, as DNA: TGTGCCAGCAGTAGACAGGGGGCTGAGTATGGCTACACCTTC. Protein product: CASSRQGAEYGYTF.

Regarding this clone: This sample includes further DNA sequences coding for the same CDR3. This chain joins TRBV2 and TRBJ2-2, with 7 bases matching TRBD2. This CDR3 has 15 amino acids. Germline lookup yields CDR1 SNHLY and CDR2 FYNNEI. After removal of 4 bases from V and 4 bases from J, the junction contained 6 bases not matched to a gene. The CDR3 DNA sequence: TGTGCCAGCAGTGCGTCGGGCGGGGGCACCGGGGAGCTGTTTTTT. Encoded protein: CASSASGGGTGELFF.

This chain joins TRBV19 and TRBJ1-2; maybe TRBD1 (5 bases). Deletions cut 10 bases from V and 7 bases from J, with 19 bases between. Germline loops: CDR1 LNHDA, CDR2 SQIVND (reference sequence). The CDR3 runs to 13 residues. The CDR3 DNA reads TGTGCCACTTCGCCAGGGAGGTACAGTGGCTACACCTTC. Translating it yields CATSPGRYSGYTF.

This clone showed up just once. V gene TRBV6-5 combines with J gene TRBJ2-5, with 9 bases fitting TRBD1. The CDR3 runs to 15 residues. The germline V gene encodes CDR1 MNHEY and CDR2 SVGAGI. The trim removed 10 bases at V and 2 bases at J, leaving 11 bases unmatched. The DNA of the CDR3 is TGTGCCACCGAGACAGGGGGTGCGGGACAAGAGACCCAGTACTTC. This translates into CATETGGAGQETQYF.

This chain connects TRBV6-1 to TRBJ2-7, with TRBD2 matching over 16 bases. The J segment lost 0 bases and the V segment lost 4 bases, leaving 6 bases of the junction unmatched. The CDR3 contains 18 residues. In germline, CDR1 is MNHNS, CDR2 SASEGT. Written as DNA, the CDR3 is TGTGCCAGCAGTGGTCCGGGACTAGCGGGAGGGAGCTCCTACGAGCAGTACTTC. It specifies CASSGPGLAGGSSYEQYF.